Here is one T cell receptor (beta chain) with its context. This entry belongs to a study of Ad26.COV2.S vaccination and SARS-CoV-2 variants. Across the study: In the COV1001 trial, the donor was in the Ad26.COV2.S arm.

Treatment of the sample: approximately 18 received Ad26.COV2.S at low or high dose, single or two shots; 5 received placebo; per-sample allocation not given. Repertoires come from day 63 after the first vaccine or placebo injection. Germline CDR1 and CDR2: SGHRS and YFSETQ. The V end lost 1 base, the J end lost 7 bases, and 12 bases lay between the germline ends. The CDR3 spans 15 residues. Assay used: immunoSEQ multiplex PCR; TCRdb lists only in-frame clones, some missing. The table records about 440,000 clones, roughly 85% of them present only once. This material consisted of peripheral blood, taken in a trial of Ad26.COV2.S vaccine versus placebo. The receptor was derived from a person between 18 and 65 years old who received the Ad26.COV2.S COVID-19 vaccine or a placebo. J is TRBJ1-6 and V is TRBV5-1; TRBD1 is a possible D gene (5 bases). CDR3 sequence reads: CASSLNARGNSPLHF. For the CDR3, the DNA is TGCGCCAGCAGCTTGAATGCGAGGGGCAATTCACCCCTCCACTTT.